This T cell receptor (beta chain) came from a study of cytomegalovirus exposure and HLA in healthy donors. About the study: As an earlier analysis found, about 200 million T cells yielded about 120 million unique TCR beta sequences. Findings and caveats of the study: A list of about 180 TCR beta chains associated with cytomegalovirus was given. In a later analysis, specific HLA alleles were associated with approximately 16,000 TCR beta sequences at a 0.05 false discovery rate. One cluster of highly shared sequence variants probably arose as a sequencing artifact.

This clone was counted only a few times. Its specificity is not known. The germline V gene has CDR1 SQVTM and CDR2 ANQGSEA. The CDR3 totals 17 residues. V trimming: 0 bases; J trimming: 4 bases; junction bases outside the gene matches: 13. It was with 60 Vbeta and 13 Jbeta primers that the PCR ran. Method: immunoSEQ multiplex PCR; TCRdb's copy keeps in-frame clones and lacks some. The sample records approximately 120,000 clones, 75% to 90% being singletons. The chain joins TRBV29-1 to TRBJ2-3; the match to TRBD2 covers 7 bases. Sequenced input: PBMCs. The receptor was derived from a woman younger than 45 in good health and CMV-seropositive. CDR3 nucleotide sequence: TGCAGCGTTGAAGATAGATTTGGGGGGGGGAGCCCAGATACGCAGTATTTT. It yields the protein CSVEDRFGGGSPDTQYF.